This T cell receptor beta chain was observed in a study of cytomegalovirus exposure and HLA in healthy donors. The primer mix had 60 Vbeta and 13 Jbeta primers. Assay used: immunoSEQ multiplex PCR; TCRdb lists only in-frame clones, some missing. The sample has approximately 160,000 clones; around 77% are singletons. Study results and caveats: Roughly uniform sequencing depth across donors was assumed, possibly incorrectly.

V was clipped by 2 bases and J by 13 bases; unmatched bases: 10. The CDR3 is made up of 16 amino acids. Germline V gives CDR1 MNHNS, CDR2 SASEGT. Remarks on this clone: Antigen specificity is unknown.

Sequencing was done on a sample of PBMCs. The TCR originated in a woman aged 25 to 39 in good health and CMV-seronegative. The chain couples TRBV6-1 to TRBJ1-6; 11 nucleotides line up with TRBD1. The CDR3 region is CASSESYGTGGRPLHF. Written as DNA, the CDR3 is TGTGCCAGCAGTGAAAGCTACGGGACAGGGGGTAGGCCCCTCCACTTT.